The source of this T cell receptor (beta chain) is a study of CD8 T cells in ankylosing spondylitis. The CDR3 length is 15 residues. Trimming at V came to 1 base and at J to 5 bases, leaving 4 bases not matched to a gene. The germline gives CDR1 MGHRA, CDR2 YSYEKL. TCRdb reprocessed the 5' RACE reads with MiXCR, giving one entry per CDR3 protein. The data contain almost 400,000 distinct CDR3 sequences, about 22% of them singletons. Regarding the study as a whole: Characteristic of ankylosing spondylitis blood, it appeared, was a TCR beta motif comprising several highly homologous variants.

This clonotype was observed many times. Its antigen remains unidentified. Material: blood, either unsorted or a sorted T cell fraction (not recorded which). The chain joins TRBV4-1 to TRBJ2-2; 7 bases are a match to TRBD1. This clonotype was sampled from a male donor with ankylosing spondylitis. The CDR3 loop reads CASSQVAGGTGELFF. The CDR3, as DNA: TGCGCCAGCAGCCAAGTCGCAGGGGGAACCGGGGAGCTGTTTTTT.